One T cell receptor (beta chain) is described in this entry. This record comes from a study of blood T cell repertoires in COVID-19. Looking at the study overall: The United States, Italy and Spain provided the acute and convalescent COVID-19 samples.

This CDR3 is built from 15 residues. V dropped 5 bases and J dropped 6; count of bases not matched to a gene: 5. CDR1 and CDR2 from the germline V gene are SGDLS and YYNGEE. Sequenced by immunoSEQ multiplex PCR; TCRdb stores in-frame clones only, minus some. The table shows approximately 54,000 clones, with around 81% occurring only once. Sequenced input: peripheral blood. The clonotype was recovered from a woman aged 55-70 years with acute or convalescent COVID-19. The chain combines TRBV9 with TRBJ2-3; 14 bases align to TRBD2. The CDR3 protein is CASRATSGGADTQYF. CDR3 nucleotide sequence: TGTGCCAGCAGAGCGACTAGCGGGGGGGCCGATACGCAGTATTTT.